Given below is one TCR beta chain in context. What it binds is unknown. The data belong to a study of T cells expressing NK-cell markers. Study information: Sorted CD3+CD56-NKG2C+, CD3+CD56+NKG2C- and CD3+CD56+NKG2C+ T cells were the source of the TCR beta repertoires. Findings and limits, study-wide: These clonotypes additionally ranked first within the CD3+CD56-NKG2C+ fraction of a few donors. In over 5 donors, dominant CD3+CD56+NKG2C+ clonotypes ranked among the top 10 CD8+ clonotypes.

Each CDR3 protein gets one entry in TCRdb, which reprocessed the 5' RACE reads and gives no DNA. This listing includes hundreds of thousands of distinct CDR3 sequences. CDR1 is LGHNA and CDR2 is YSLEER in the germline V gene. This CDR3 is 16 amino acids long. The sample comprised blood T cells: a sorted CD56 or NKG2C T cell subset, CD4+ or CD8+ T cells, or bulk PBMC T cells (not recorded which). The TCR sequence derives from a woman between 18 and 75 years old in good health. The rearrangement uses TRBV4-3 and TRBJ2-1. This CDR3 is CASSQIHGGSYNEQFF.